Listed here is a single TCR beta chain. Its antigen is still unknown. CD45RO-negative, CCR7-selected cells formed the naive CD8 fraction, which excluded terminally differentiated effector memory CD45RA+ cells. The data are from a study of shared clonotypes between healthy human individuals. Regarding the study as a whole: Shared across a few donors were around 5% of the naive CD4 clonotypes.

Libraries were prepared by immunoSEQ multiplex PCR; TCRdb keeps only in-frame clonotypes and omits some of them. Of roughly 590,000 clones detected, nearly 97% appear once; the ten largest clones hold 0.085% to 0.11%. Germline CDR1 MDHEN, CDR2 SYDVKM. CDR3 length equals 17 residues. V shed 5 bases and J shed 0 bases, with 17 bases lying between them. The sequenced sample consisted of naive CD8+ T cells sorted from blood. This clonotype was obtained from a woman younger than 45 in good health. The genes are TRBV28 and TRBJ2-1; no definite D call. The CDR3 DNA is TGTGCCAGCAGTCCACCCTTTTCCGACGTCTCCTACAATGAGCAGTTCTTC. Its translation: CASSPPFSDVSYNEQFF.